This is a list of T cell receptor beta chains from one sample in a study of T cell repertoires and HLA-DP antigens. Measured with immunoSEQ multiplex PCR; TCRdb has only the in-frame clones, and not every one. The sample yields about 73,000 clones, around three quarters seen once. No antigens are known for them. The sample taken for sequencing was CD4+ T cells from PBMCs. Receptors were obtained from a man aged 60 to 75 in good health and CMV-seronegative. Each CDR3 is given with its conserved first and last residue. Each record gives: V gene, J gene, D gene, clone size, CDR3 DNA, CDR3 protein. D genes are given only for firm matches. Clone size, where shown, is once, few, many, or a class for clones that have expanded.

V: TRBV18; J: TRBJ1-1; D: NA; size: NA; DNA: TGTGCCAGCTCACCTTCGGGAGCCCTCGGGGCTGAAGCTTTCTTT; CDR3: CASSPSGALGAEAFF
V: TRBV5-1; J: TRBJ2-2; D: NA; size: once; DNA: TGCGCCAGCAGCTTGGCCCCAGGGGTGAACACCGGGGAGCTGTTTTTT; CDR3: CASSLAPGVNTGELFF
V: TRBV5-6; J: TRBJ1-2; D: NA; size: NA; DNA: TGTGCCAGCCCCATGAGGGGAAAACACTATGGCTACACCTTC; CDR3: CASPMRGKHYGYTF
V: TRBV11-2; J: TRBJ1-6; D: NA; size: NA; DNA: TGTGCCAGCAGCTTAGGGGCCCCGAGCAGTTCACCCCTCCACTTT; CDR3: CASSLGAPSSSPLHF
V: TRBV9; J: TRBJ1-1; D: NA; size: NA; DNA: TGTGCCAGCAGCGTAGGAAACCAGGGGAGGACTGAAGCTTTCTTT; CDR3: CASSVGNQGRTEAFF
V: TRBV6-1; J: TRBJ1-1; D: NA; size: NA; DNA: TGTGCCAGCAGTGAATGGGGAACGGCGGCGGGGAACACTGAAGCTTTCTTT; CDR3: CASSEWGTAAGNTEAFF
V: TRBV5-5; J: TRBJ2-7; D: NA; size: NA; DNA: TGTGCCAGTCGGACAGCCTACGAGCAGTACTTC; CDR3: CASRTAYEQYF
V: TRBV7-8; J: TRBJ2-2; D: NA; size: NA; DNA: TGTGCCAGCAGCTTACAAGGCGGGACGAACACCGGGGAGCTGTTTTTT; CDR3: CASSLQGGTNTGELFF
V: TRBV19; J: TRBJ1-2; D: NA; size: NA; DNA: TGTGCCAGTAATTGGGGAGGGGACTATGGCTACACCTTC; CDR3: CASNWGGDYGYTF
V: TRBV19; J: TRBJ1-5; D: NA; size: NA; DNA: TGTGCCAGTAGTCATGCAGGGAGAACGGCGAGCAATCAGCCCCAGCATTTT; CDR3: CASSHAGRTASNQPQHF
V: TRBV9; J: TRBJ2-7; D: TRBD2; size: NA; DNA: TGTGCCAGCAGCGGGGGAGCGGGGGGCTCCTACGAGCAGTACTTC; CDR3: CASSGGAGGSYEQYF
V: TRBV4-1; J: TRBJ2-1; D: TRBD2; size: NA; DNA: TGCGCCAGCAGCCAAGGGACTAGCGGAGACAATGAGCAGTTCTTC; CDR3: CASSQGTSGDNEQFF
V: TRBV11-2; J: TRBJ2-2; D: TRBD2; size: few; DNA: TGTGCCAGCAGCTTACTAGCGGGAGTTACCGGGGAGCTGTTTTTT; CDR3: CASSLLAGVTGELFF
V: TRBV7-3; J: TRBJ2-3; D: NA; size: many; DNA: TGTGCCAGCAGCTTAACCCCCCCGTTCCCTGGTTATAGTAGTGCAGATACGCAGTATTTT; CDR3: CASSLTPPFPGYSSADTQYF